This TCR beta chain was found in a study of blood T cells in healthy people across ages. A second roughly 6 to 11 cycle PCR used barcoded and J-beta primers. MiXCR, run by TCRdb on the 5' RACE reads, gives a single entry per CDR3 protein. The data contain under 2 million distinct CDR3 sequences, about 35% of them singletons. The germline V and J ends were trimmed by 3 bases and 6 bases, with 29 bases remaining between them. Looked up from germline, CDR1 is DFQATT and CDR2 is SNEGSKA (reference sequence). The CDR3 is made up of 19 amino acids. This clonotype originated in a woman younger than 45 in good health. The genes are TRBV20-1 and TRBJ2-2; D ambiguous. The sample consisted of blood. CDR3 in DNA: TGCAGTGCTAGGGGTCTTGGCCTCGTACAATTCGGGTCCCCCGGGGAGCTGTTTTTT. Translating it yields CSARGLGLVQFGSPGELFF.